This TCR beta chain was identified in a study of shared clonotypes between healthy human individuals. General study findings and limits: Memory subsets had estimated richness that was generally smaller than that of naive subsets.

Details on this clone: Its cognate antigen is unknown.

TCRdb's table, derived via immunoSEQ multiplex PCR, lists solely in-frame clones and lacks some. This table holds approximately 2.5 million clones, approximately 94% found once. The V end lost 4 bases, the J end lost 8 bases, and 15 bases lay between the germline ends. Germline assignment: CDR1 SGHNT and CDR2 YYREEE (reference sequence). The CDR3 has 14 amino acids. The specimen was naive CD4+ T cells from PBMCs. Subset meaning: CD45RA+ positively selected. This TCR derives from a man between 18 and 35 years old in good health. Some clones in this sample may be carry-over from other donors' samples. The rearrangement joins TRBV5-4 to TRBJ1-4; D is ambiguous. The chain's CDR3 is CASSNHTLGEKLFF. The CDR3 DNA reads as TGTGCCAGCAGCAACCACACCCTCGGAGAAAAACTGTTTTTT.